These 30 T cell receptor beta chains share one sample of origin, sequenced in a study of blood T cell repertoires in COVID-19. The method was immunoSEQ multiplex PCR; TCRdb's version includes in-frame clones alone and lacks a portion of them. This table has roughly 250,000 clones, roughly 83% appearing once. Input material: peripheral blood. The receptors originated from a woman over 75 with acute or convalescent COVID-19.

The chain employs TRBV3-1 (or the pseudogene TRBV3-2) and TRBJ1-6; no definite D call. Germline CDR1 and CDR2: LGHDT and YNNKEL (reference sequence). V lost 4 bases and J lost 6, with 16 bases in between. The CDR3 extends over 16 amino acids. CDR3 sequence (DNA): TGTGCCAGCAGCCCCTACGGAGGGTTCGGTAATTCACCCCTCCACTTT. Translating it yields CASSPYGGFGNSPLHF.

The rearrangement links TRBV5-4 to TRBJ1-1, with D uncertain. The length of the CDR3 is 13 residues. Germline values: CDR1 SGHNT, CDR2 YYREEE (reference sequence). The ends were cut back, 0 bases at V and 2 bases at J, with 5 bases in the middle. The CDR3 loop is CASSLDLNTEAFF. CDR3 coding DNA: TGTGCCAGCAGCTTGGACTTAAACACTGAAGCTTTCTTT.

The rearrangement uses TRBV15 and TRBJ1-1; 7 bases match TRBD1. CDR3 size: 14 residues. Germline values: CDR1 LNHNV, CDR2 YYDKDF (reference sequence). V shed 6 bases and J 2 bases; nucleotides not matched to a gene: 6. CDR3 region: CATRRDSYNTEAFF. The CDR3 region has the DNA TGTGCCACCAGGAGGGACAGCTACAACACTGAAGCTTTCTTT. The variable domain in full, completed from reference TRBV15 and TRBJ1-1, reads DAMVIQNPRYQVTQFGKPVTLSCSQTLNHNVMYWYQQKSSQAPKLLFHYYDKDFNNEADTPDNFQSRRPNTSFCFLDIRSPGLGDTAMYLCATRRDSYNTEAFFGQGTRLTVV.

This chain joins TRBV10-1 and TRBJ2-2; 7 bases fit TRBD2. V shed 3 bases, J shed 4 bases, and the junction held 14 bases outside the gene matches. Germline CDR1 is WNHNN and CDR2 is SYGVQD (reference sequence). The CDR3 is 18 residues long. CDR3: CASSDRGAERGGTGELFF. The DNA for the CDR3 is TGCGCCAGCAGTGATCGGGGAGCCGAGCGGGGCGGCACCGGGGAGCTGTTTTTT.

The rearrangement uses TRBV28 and TRBJ2-7, with D possibly called TRBD1 or TRBD2 (6 bases each). This CDR3 contains 12 residues. Germline CDR1 and CDR2: MDHEN and SYDVKM. V was trimmed by 10 bases and J by 4 bases, leaving 14 bases between them. CDR3 nucleotide sequence: TGTGCCATCAGGGGTGGAGGGTACGAGCAGTACTTC. Residues: CAIRGGGYEQYF.

This clone was recorded a few times. V usage is TRBV3-1 (or the pseudogene TRBV3-2) and J usage is TRBJ1-1; possibly TRBD1 for D (5 bases). The CDR3 is made up of 17 amino acids. In germline, CDR1 is LGHDT, CDR2 YNNKEL (reference sequence). The V and J ends lost 4 bases and 5 bases respectively, with 23 bases between them. The CDR3 bases are TGTGCCAGCAGCCCCGACGGCTGGGGGGAAAGGAAGACTGAAGCTTTCTTT. Its protein is CASSPDGWGERKTEAFF.

The chain has TRBV9 and TRBJ2-5; D is perhaps TRBD2 (5 bases). V lost 0 bases to trimming and J lost 1 base, with 13 bases between them. Germline CDR1 is SGDLS and CDR2 is YYNGEE. The CDR3 totals 16 residues. The CDR3 coding sequence is TGTGCCAGCAGCGTAGGTCCCCTCCGGGGCCAAGAGACCCAGTACTTC. Translation: CASSVGPLRGQETQYF.

The chain uses TRBV11-2 and TRBJ1-4; possible D gene TRBD1, 5 bases. Germline V gene sequence: CDR1 SGHAT, CDR2 FQNNGV. V was clipped by 1 base and J by 0 bases, with 15 bases between them. There are 18 residues in the CDR3. Here the CDR3 reads CASSLASTAFATNEKLFF. As DNA, the CDR3 is TGTGCCAGCAGCTTAGCCTCGACAGCCTTTGCAACTAATGAAAAACTGTTTTTT. The whole variable domain, filled in from reference TRBV11-2 and TRBJ1-4, reads EAGVAQSPRYKIIEKRQSVAFWCNPISGHATLYWYQQILGQGPKLLIQFQNNGVVDDSQLPKDRFSAERLKGVDSTLKIQPAKLEDSAVYLCASSLASTAFATNEKLFFGSGTQLSVL.

The chain links TRBV20-1 to TRBJ2-3, with 7 bases that match TRBD2. CDR1 and CDR2 (germline): DFQATT, SNEGSKA (reference sequence). V was pared by 3 bases and J by 3 bases, with 9 bases of the junction left unmatched. The length of the CDR3 is 15 residues. The CDR3 loop reads CSASGNVGLTDTQYF. The CDR3 coding sequence is TGCAGTGCTAGTGGTAACGTGGGACTAACAGATACGCAGTATTTT.

The table lists this clone with a few counts. The V call is TRBV29-1, the J call TRBJ1-1; 9 positions match TRBD1. V was clipped by 1 base and J by 3 bases; unmatched bases: 3. The V gene's germline CDR1 is SQVTM and CDR2 ANQGSEA. The CDR3 has 14 residues. CDR3 in DNA: TGCAGCGTTGAAGGGGGGGACAGGGACACTGAAGCTTTCTTT. It encodes CSVEGGDRDTEAFF.

CDR3 residues: CAVARVTNTEAFF. CDR3 coding DNA: TGTGCCGTCGCCAGGGTCACGAACACTGAAGCTTTCTTT. The V call is TRBV10-3, the J call TRBJ1-1, with D perhaps TRBD1 (5 bases). Trimming cost V 11 bases and J 1 base, with 14 bases left between them. There are 13 residues in the CDR3. Looked up from germline, CDR1 is ENHRY and CDR2 is SYGVKD.

This clone was detected only a few times. This chain links TRBV5-1 with TRBJ1-1; D not certain. The CDR3 totals 15 residues. CDR1 and CDR2 from the germline V gene are SGHRS and YFSETQ. V shed 2 bases and J shed 1 base, with 12 bases lying between them. DNA for the CDR3: TGCGCCAGCAGCTTCCTCCCGGGAGGGAACACTGAAGCTTTCTTT. Amino acids: CASSFLPGGNTEAFF.

The J gene is TRBJ1-2, the V gene TRBV7-9; D is perhaps TRBD1 (6 bases). The CDR3 loop spans 15 amino acids. Germline CDR1 reads SEHNR; CDR2 reads FQNEAQ (reference sequence). Trimming took off 1 base at V and 3 bases at J, with 12 bases between the two ends. This CDR3 is CASSLGDRYYYGYTF. The CDR3 bases are TGTGCCAGCAGCTTAGGCGACAGGTATTACTATGGCTACACCTTC.

J is TRBJ1-1 and V is TRBV30; no clear D. Trimming pared 3 bases from V and 1 base from J, leaving 9 bases between. This CDR3 has 13 amino acids. Germline lookup yields CDR1 GTSNPN and CDR2 SVGIG (reference sequence). The CDR3, as DNA: TGTGCCTGGAGGGTCGACACGAACACTGAAGCTTTCTTT. It translates to CAWRVDTNTEAFF.

The gene calls are TRBV27 and TRBJ1-4; TRBD1 matches 7 bases. Looked up from germline, CDR1 is MNHEY and CDR2 is SMNVEV (reference sequence). The CDR3 spans 16 residues. With V trimmed by 6 bases and J by 8 bases, 15 bases remained unmatched. The CDR3 is CASSSTPGKGAEKLFF. The CDR3 nucleotides are TGTGCCAGCAGCTCCACCCCGGGAAAGGGGGCAGAAAAACTGTTTTTT.

This chain joins TRBV7-2 and TRBJ1-2; D not certain. The CDR3 has 11 residues. The germline V and J ends were trimmed by 6 bases and 4 bases, with 6 bases remaining between them. CDR1 is SGHTA, CDR2 FQGNSA, per germline. The CDR3 here is CASSQAYGYTF. For the CDR3, the DNA is TGTGCCAGCAGTCAAGCCTATGGCTACACCTTC. Looking up the rest from reference TRBV7-2 and TRBJ1-2 gives the full variable domain: GAGVSQSPSNKVTEKGKDVELRCDPISGHTALYWYRQSLGQGLEFLIYFQGNSAPDKSGLPSDRFSAERTGGSVSTLTIQRTQQEDSAVYLCASSQAYGYTFGSGTRLTVV.

The chain links TRBV28 to TRBJ1-5, with 8 bases identical to TRBD1. Trimming cost V 3 bases and J 6 bases; bases outside gene matches: 7. This CDR3 is built from 15 residues. Germline CDR1 reads MDHEN; CDR2 reads SYDVKM. The CDR3 loop reads CASSFSQGAFQPQHF. The CDR3 DNA reads TGTGCCAGCAGTTTTTCCCAGGGGGCATTTCAGCCCCAGCATTTT.

The rearrangement joins TRBV4-1 to TRBJ1-2; weak D call: TRBD1 (6 bases). The CDR3 contains 19 residues. CDR1 is MGHRA, CDR2 YSYEKL, per germline. V was shortened by 0 bases and J by 8 bases, with 28 bases between the two germline ends. CDR3: CASSQDRIRTVSSEGGYTF. In DNA, the CDR3 is TGCGCCAGCAGCCAAGATCGTATAAGGACAGTCAGTTCTGAGGGAGGCTACACCTTC.

This clone has a handful of counts. V is TRBV27 and J is TRBJ1-6; no firm D call. With 2 bases removed from V and 11 bases from J, the gap between germline ends came to 10 bases. This CDR3 comprises 13 residues. Germline assignment: CDR1 MNHEY and CDR2 SMNVEV (reference sequence). DNA of the CDR3: TGTGCCAGCAGTTTAGTCGGGGTTGCACCCCTCCACTTT. It specifies CASSLVGVAPLHF.

The chain combines TRBV7-2 with TRBJ2-6; D might be TRBD2 (6 bases). With 1 base removed from V and 2 bases from J, the gap between germline ends came to 9 bases. Germline V lookup: CDR1 SGHTA, CDR2 FQGNSA. The CDR3 has 16 amino acids. CDR3 coding DNA: TGTGCCAGCAGCTTAGGGAGGGGAGCTGGGGCCAACGTCCTGACTTTC. Protein: CASSLGRGAGANVLTF.

The J gene is TRBJ2-2, the V gene TRBV18; 7 nucleotides agree with TRBD1. The CDR3 is made up of 15 amino acids. V dropped 2 bases and J dropped 6; count of bases not matched to a gene: 6. Germline V gene data show CDR1 as KGHSH and CDR2 as LQKENI. The CDR3 here is CASSPTTGTSGELFF. The CDR3 DNA sequence: TGTGCCAGCTCACCAACGACAGGGACCTCCGGGGAGCTGTTTTTT.

The J gene is TRBJ1-5, the V gene TRBV7-3; D uncertain. The CDR3 is made up of 13 amino acids. Germline CDR1 and CDR2: SGHTA and FQGTGA. Trimming left V 4 bases short and J 5 bases short, with 9 bases between. CDR3: CASSYGPDQPQHF. CDR3 DNA sequence: TGTGCCAGCAGCTACGGTCCGGATCAGCCCCAGCATTTT.

The chain has TRBV30 and TRBJ2-1; no clear D. The germline CDR1 and CDR2 sequences are GTSNPN and SVGIG (reference sequence). With 2 bases removed from V and 5 bases from J, the gap between germline ends came to 13 bases. The CDR3 contains 14 residues. CDR3 in amino acids: CAWSRGFPNNEQFF. In DNA, the CDR3 is TGTGCCTGGAGTAGAGGTTTTCCCAACAATGAGCAGTTCTTC.

The chain couples TRBV6-6 to TRBJ1-3; 7 bases are a match to TRBD1. The CDR3 is 14 residues long. The V and J ends lost 10 bases and 0 bases, in that order; junction bases with no gene match: 6. In germline, CDR1 is MNHNY, CDR2 SVGAGI (reference sequence). This CDR3 is CANPDRNSGNTIYF. CDR3 sequence (DNA): TGTGCCAACCCGGACAGGAACTCTGGAAACACCATATATTTT.

The chain uses TRBV5-6 and TRBJ2-3, with a possible D match to TRBD2 (6 bases). The germline V and J ends were trimmed by 0 bases and 2 bases, with 10 bases remaining between them. This CDR3 comprises 15 residues. Germline CDR1 reads SGHDT; CDR2 reads YYEEEE. This CDR3 reads CASSLVTGLTDTQYF. In nucleotides, the CDR3 is TGTGCCAGCAGCTTGGTAACGGGACTCACAGATACGCAGTATTTT. The full variable domain, completed using reference TRBV5-6 and TRBJ2-3, is DAGVTQSPTHLIKTRGQQVTLRCSPKSGHDTVSWYQQALGQGPQFIFQYYEEEERQRGNFPDRFSGHQFPNYSSELNVNALLLGDSALYLCASSLVTGLTDTQYFGPGTRLTVL.

The rearrangement joins TRBV27 to TRBJ2-1; perhaps TRBD1 as D (5 bases). CDR1 and CDR2 from the germline V gene are MNHEY and SMNVEV (reference sequence). The CDR3 contains 16 residues. V gave up 3 bases and J gave up 4 bases, with 16 bases separating them. The CDR3 nucleotides read TGTGCCAGCAGTTTCGAGAACAGGCCAACTTACAATGAGCAGTTCTTC. Translation gives CASSFENRPTYNEQFF.

V gene TRBV19 combines with J gene TRBJ1-2; 7 positions agree with TRBD1. Trimming took 2 bases from V and 2 from J; bases not matched to a gene: 14. Germline CDR1 LNHDA, CDR2 SQIVND (reference sequence). This CDR3 spans 18 amino acids. CDR3 nucleotide sequence: TGTGCCAGTAGTATAAACGGCAGGGGGTTCGGGTACAACTATGGCTACACCTTC. Encoded protein: CASSINGRGFGYNYGYTF.

The rearrangement joins TRBV5-8 to TRBJ1-3; 10 bases are shared with TRBD1. Per germline, CDR1 SGHTS and CDR2 YDEGEE. Unmatched junction bases numbered 4, after V lost 4 bases and J lost 3 bases. CDR3 length: 15 residues. The CDR3 loop is CASSLGDRGGNTIYF. The DNA of the CDR3 is TGTGCCAGCAGCCTGGGGGACAGGGGTGGAAACACCATATATTTT.

This clone was counted a single time. The rearrangement uses TRBV5-6 and TRBJ1-2; the match to TRBD1 covers 12 bases. The CDR3 has 13 amino acids. Germline assignment: CDR1 SGHDT and CDR2 YYEEEE. The junction had 4 bases not matched to a gene; V was cut back by 4 bases and J by 9 bases. CDR3 DNA: TGTGCCAGCAGCAAGGGACAGGGGGCAAGCTACACCTTC. Its protein is CASSKGQGASYTF.

V usage is TRBV14 and J usage is TRBJ2-4; the D gene is possibly TRBD2 (7 bases). The CDR3 runs to 13 residues. Germline assignment: CDR1 SGHDN and CDR2 FVKESK. Deletions cut 3 bases from V and 8 bases from J, with 11 bases between. The CDR3 protein is CASSQGGPDIQYF. Here the CDR3 DNA reads TGTGCCAGCAGCCAGGGGGGGCCGGACATTCAGTACTTC.